The sequence of this TCR beta chain was determined in a study of T-cell reconstitution after alpha-beta-depleted transplantation in children. Germline V gene lookup returns CDR1 SQVTM and CDR2 ANQGSEA. The CDR3 is made up of 12 amino acids. With 3 bases removed from V and 7 bases from J, the gap between germline ends came to 12 bases. A library of TCRbeta sequences, prepared with unique molecular identifiers, was generated. TCRdb re-analysed the PCR reads in MiXCR, keeping a single row per CDR3 protein. The sample holds about 160,000 distinct CDR3 sequences, roughly 10% seen once. Notes on the study in general: Where alpha-beta T cells came from about two months after transplant was reportedly several hundred expanded graft clones.

This clonotype was detected ten times or more. Its antigen is still unknown. This chain uses TRBV29-1 with TRBJ2-5; possible D gene TRBD2, 5 bases. This TCR derives from a boy aged 2 to 10 with acute myeloid leukemia, due to receive a stem cell transplant. The source material was PBMCs, sampled before TCRalphabeta/CD19-depleted stem cell transplant. CDR3 protein: CSVDAGFGTQYF. The CDR3 DNA reads as TGCAGCGTTGACGCGGGCTTTGGGACCCAGTACTTC.